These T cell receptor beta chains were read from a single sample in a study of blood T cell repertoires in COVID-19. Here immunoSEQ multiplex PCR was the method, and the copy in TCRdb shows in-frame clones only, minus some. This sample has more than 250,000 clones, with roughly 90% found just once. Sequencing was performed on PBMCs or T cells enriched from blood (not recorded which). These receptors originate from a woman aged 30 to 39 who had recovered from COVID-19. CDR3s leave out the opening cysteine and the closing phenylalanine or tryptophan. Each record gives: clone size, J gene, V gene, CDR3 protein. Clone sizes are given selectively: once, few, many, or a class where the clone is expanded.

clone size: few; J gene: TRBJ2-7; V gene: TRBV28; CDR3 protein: ASSWDSSYEQY
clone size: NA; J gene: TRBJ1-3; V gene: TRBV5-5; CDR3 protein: ASSLAVVGSGGNTIY
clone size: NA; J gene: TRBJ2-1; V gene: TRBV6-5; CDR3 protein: ASSYSTGGSYNEQF
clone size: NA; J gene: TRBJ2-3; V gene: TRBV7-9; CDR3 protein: ASSSGHTLTDTQY
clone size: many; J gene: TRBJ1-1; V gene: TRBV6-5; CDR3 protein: ASSLLQGNTEAF
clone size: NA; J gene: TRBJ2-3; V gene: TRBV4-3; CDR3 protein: ASSQSRASGGTDTQY
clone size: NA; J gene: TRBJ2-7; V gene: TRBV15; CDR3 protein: ATSQDGLDRGADEQY
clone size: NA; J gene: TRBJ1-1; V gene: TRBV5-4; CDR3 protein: ASSLGAAGTEAF
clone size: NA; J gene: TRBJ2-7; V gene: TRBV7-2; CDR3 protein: ASSFGNGGYEQY
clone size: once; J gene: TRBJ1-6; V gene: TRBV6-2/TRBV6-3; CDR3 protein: ASSYRGLLH
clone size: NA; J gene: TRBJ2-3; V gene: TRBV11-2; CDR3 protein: ASRSPLNAGRGPDTQY
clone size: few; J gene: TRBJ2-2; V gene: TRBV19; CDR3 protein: ASSLTGELF
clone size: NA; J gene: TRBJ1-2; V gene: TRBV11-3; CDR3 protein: ASRGPSGGYT
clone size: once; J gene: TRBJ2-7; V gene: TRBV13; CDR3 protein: ASSPRGQGLGDSYEQY
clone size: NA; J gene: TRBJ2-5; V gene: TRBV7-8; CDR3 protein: ASSLTSEETQY
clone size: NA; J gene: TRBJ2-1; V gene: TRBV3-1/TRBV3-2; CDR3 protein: ASSSGDWYYNEQF
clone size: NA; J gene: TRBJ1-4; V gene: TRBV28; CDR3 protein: ASSPDRGATNEKLF
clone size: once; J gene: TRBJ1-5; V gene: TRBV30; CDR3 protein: AWSAGNNQPQH